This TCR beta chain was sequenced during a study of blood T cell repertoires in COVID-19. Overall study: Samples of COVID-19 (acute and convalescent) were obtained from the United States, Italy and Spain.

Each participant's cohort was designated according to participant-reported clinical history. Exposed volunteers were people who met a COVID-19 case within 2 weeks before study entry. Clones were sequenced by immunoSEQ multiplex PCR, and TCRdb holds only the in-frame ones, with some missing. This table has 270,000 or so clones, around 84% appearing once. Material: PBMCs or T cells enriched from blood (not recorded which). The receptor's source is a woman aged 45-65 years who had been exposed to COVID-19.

DNA for the CDR3: TGTGCCAGCAGCCGAGGGAGAGGGGGCCTGCTTAGTTCACCCCTCCACTTT. It is translated as CASSRGRGGLLSSPLHF. This rearrangement joins TRBV3-1 (or the pseudogene TRBV3-2) to TRBJ1-6; 7 nucleotides line up with TRBD1. Looked up from germline, CDR1 is LGHDT and CDR2 is YNNKEL (reference sequence). The ends lost 4 bases at V and 9 bases at J; junction bases unmatched: 15. CDR3 size: 17 residues.